These 7 T cell receptor beta chains originate from one sample sequenced in a study of siplizumab effects on memory and regulatory T cells (dated by TCRdb to about 2019). The library came from the immunoSEQ multiplex PCR assay. TCRdb carries this immuneACCESS record with in-frame sequences only. Its versions omit some clonotypes, under half of them owing to an unresolved V gene in the studies checked, with the rest unexplained. This sample holds about 100,000 clones; over 90% were observed only once. The ten largest make up approximately 1.4% of the sample. What was sequenced was non-Treg CD4+ T cells sorted from blood. In light of the paper, this sample's cell subset or site label describes: FACS-sorted unstimulated CD4+ non-regulatory T cells. Source of these receptors: a human donor in good health.

This clone has only one observation. CDR3: CASSLSSGSNHEQYF. CDR3 coding DNA: TGCGCCAGCAGCTTAAGTAGCGGGAGCAACCACGAGCAGTACTTC. The chain recombines TRBV5-1 with TRBJ2-7; 9 nucleotides align to TRBD2. V shed 2 bases, J shed 5 bases, and the junction held 8 bases outside the gene matches. The CDR3 is 15 residues long. CDR1 SGHRS and CDR2 YFSETQ come from the germline V gene.

This chain joins TRBV6-1 and TRBJ2-3; D perhaps matches TRBD2 (7 bases). Germline CDR1 is MNHNS and CDR2 is SASEGT. The CDR3 sequence is 15 residues long. V dropped 7 bases and J dropped 3 bases, with 17 bases sitting between them. CDR3 sequence (DNA): TGTGCCAGCACCAGAGGGGGGGTTAGGACAGATACGCAGTATTTT. Protein sequence: CASTRGGVRTDTQYF.

The V call is TRBV6-1, the J call TRBJ2-1, with 12 bases lining up with TRBD1. CDR1 is MNHNS and CDR2 is SASEGT in the germline V gene. The junction had 10 bases not matched to a gene; V was cut back by 4 bases and J by 9 bases. The length of the CDR3 is 16 residues. CDR3 bases: TGTGCCAGCAGTGCCCTAGGGGGACAGGGGGCGGGTGAGCAGTTCTTC. This translates into CASSALGGQGAGEQFF.

The rearrangement joins TRBV11-3 to TRBJ1-4; no clear D gene. Trimming took 4 bases from V and 3 from J, leaving 12 bases between them. The CDR3 contains 15 residues. CDR1 is SGHNT, CDR2 YENEEA, per germline. The CDR3 reads CASSSLEGANEKLFF. In DNA form, the CDR3 reads TGTGCCAGCAGCTCTCTGGAGGGAGCTAATGAAAAACTGTTTTTT.

The V and J genes are TRBV2 and TRBJ1-2; 7 bases match TRBD1. The germline gives CDR1 SNHLY, CDR2 FYNNEI. V lost 1 base to trimming and J lost 8 bases; unmatched junction nucleotides: 7. CDR3 length equals 14 residues. In DNA, the CDR3 is TGTGCCAGCAGTGAAGATGACAGGGTATACGGCTACACCTTC. It codes for CASSEDDRVYGYTF.

V gene TRBV9 combines with J gene TRBJ2-1; TRBD2 aligns across 8 bases. Germline V gene sequence: CDR1 SGDLS, CDR2 YYNGEE. V was clipped by 4 bases and J by 4 bases; unmatched bases: 10. The CDR3 is made up of 16 amino acids. CDR3 loop: CASSLRLAGTYNEQFF. CDR3 in DNA: TGTGCCAGCAGCCTACGTTTAGCGGGGACGTACAATGAGCAGTTCTTC.

The chain carries TRBV6-1 and TRBJ2-5; either TRBD1 or TRBD2 may fit D (5 bases each). CDR1 is MNHNS, CDR2 SASEGT, per germline. The V end lost 4 bases, the J end lost 5 bases, and 11 bases lay between the germline ends. The CDR3 is 13 residues long. The CDR3 is CASSGGTGETQYF. The CDR3, as DNA: TGTGCCAGCAGTGGGGGGACCGGGGAGACCCAGTACTTC.